This T cell receptor beta chain was obtained from a study of cytomegalovirus exposure and HLA in healthy donors. Overall study findings and caveats: Roughly even sequencing depth across donors was the assumption behind the presence/absence analyses. Later findings reportedly placed an Asian-associated ancestry cluster below the roughly 730-donor mean for N-insertions. The authors later found TCR association rates varying by HLA locus, with DRB1 most and HLA-C fewest.

This CDR3 has 15 residues. Germline values: CDR1 SGHNT, CDR2 YYREEE (reference sequence). V dropped 2 bases and J dropped 6; count of bases not matched to a gene: 9. This cohort consisted of healthy bone marrow donors. The study ran its PCR with 60 Vbeta and 13 Jbeta primers. TCRdb's table, derived via immunoSEQ multiplex PCR, lists solely in-frame clones and lacks some. The profile shows around 180,000 clones, roughly 80% of them singletons. This clone appeared once. The antigen is undetermined. The TCR originated in a male donor in good health and CMV-seronegative. V and J are TRBV5-4 and TRBJ1-2; 8 positions match TRBD1. Sequencing was performed on PBMCs. CDR3 bases: TGTGCCAGCAGCTTCCGAGGACAGGGTGGCGATGGCTACACCTTC. This gives the protein CASSFRGQGGDGYTF.